The 14 T cell receptor beta chains given below trace back to one sample, sequenced in a study of CXCR3-negative and CXCR3-positive naive CD8 T cells. General observations from the study: CXCR3-positive naive cells carried more hydrophobic TRB CDR3s than CXCR3-negative ones.

For these receptors, no antigen is known. The TRB cDNA libraries were prepared by 5' RACE with UMI labels. TCRdb derives one entry per CDR3 protein from the 5' RACE reads, leaving out DNA. Its table lists about 130,000 distinct CDR3 sequences. The sequenced sample was naive CXCR3+ CD8+ T cells from blood. Subset defined: CD45RO-CCR7+CD27+CD95- naive CD8+ T cells expressing CXCR3 (TNR3+). The receptors shown here come from a human donor in good health. Some clones in this sample may be carry-over from other donors' samples.

The genes are TRBV3-1 and TRBJ1-1. Germline V gene sequence: CDR1 LGHDT, CDR2 YNNKEL (reference sequence). This CDR3 region has 14 residues. The CDR3 here is CASSQEEANTEAFF.

The chain is built from TRBV5-1 and TRBJ2-7; without DNA, the TCRdb call of TRBD1 cannot be checked. The CDR3 totals 15 residues. In germline, CDR1 is SGHRS, CDR2 YFSETQ. This CDR3 is CASSLLGGRTYEQYF.

V and J are TRBV27 and TRBJ2-7; absent DNA, TCRdb's TRBD2 call cannot be checked. Germline values: CDR1 MNHEY, CDR2 SMNVEV (reference sequence). The CDR3 spans 14 residues. The CDR3 protein is CASKPSGDSYEQYF.

The gene calls are TRBV10-3 and TRBJ2-7. The CDR3 has 14 residues. Germline CDR1 reads ENHRY; CDR2 reads SYGVKD. Here the CDR3 reads CAISDSKITYEQYF.

V usage is TRBV12-3 or TRBV12-4 and J usage is TRBJ1-2; TCRdb's D call, TRBD1, is unchecked because there is no DNA. The CDR3 length is 15 residues. The CDR3 protein is CASSPTGSSNYGYTF.

CDR3 residues: CASSSPGTRRYEQYF. The chain combines TRBV12-3 or TRBV12-4 with TRBJ2-7; absent DNA, TCRdb's TRBD1 call cannot be checked. CDR3 length: 15 residues.

The rearrangement joins TRBV20-1 to TRBJ1-6. Germline lookup yields CDR1 DFQATT and CDR2 SNEGSKA (reference sequence). The CDR3 has 16 residues. This chain's CDR3 is CSALAGTGENNSPLHF.

V is TRBV27 and J is TRBJ1-1. The CDR3 is 13 amino acids. Germline V gene sequence: CDR1 MNHEY, CDR2 SMNVEV (reference sequence). CDR3 protein: CASSYLGLDEAFF.

The rearrangement joins TRBV28 to TRBJ2-3; checking the TCRdb D call of TRBD1 is not possible without DNA. The CDR3 consists of 14 residues. Germline CDR1 is MDHEN and CDR2 is SYDVKM. The CDR3 loop reads CASSVRGGTDTQYF.

The chain recombines TRBV9 with TRBJ2-1; the TCRdb call, TRBD2, lacks DNA for checking. Germline lookup yields CDR1 SGDLS and CDR2 YYNGEE. This CDR3 has 15 amino acids. CDR3 amino acids: CASSTRSGLGLEQFF. The full variable domain, rest sourced from reference TRBV9 and TRBJ2-1, is DSGVTQTPKHLITATGQRVTLRCSPRSGDLSVYWYQQSLDQGLQFLIQYYNGEERAKGNILERFSAQQFPDLHSELNLSSLELGDSALYFCASSTRSGLGLEQFFGPGTRLTVL.

The rearrangement links TRBV27 to TRBJ2-7. The germline CDR1 and CDR2 sequences are MNHEY and SMNVEV (reference sequence). This CDR3 has 14 amino acids. The CDR3 protein is CASQPSGGSYEQYF.

The rearrangement links TRBV5-1 to TRBJ2-7; TCRdb names TRBD2, which stays unverified in the absence of DNA. Germline loops: CDR1 SGHRS, CDR2 YFSETQ. The CDR3 is 15 residues long. CDR3 region: CASSLGQGGTYEQYF.

This chain connects TRBV13 to TRBJ1-1; TCRdb lists TRBD1, though no DNA is available to test this call. The CDR3 loop spans 14 amino acids. Germline CDR1 is PRHDT and CDR2 is FYEKMQ (reference sequence). CDR3: CASSPGRGFTEAFF.

The CDR3 sequence is CASSPTSPGPYEQYF. The V and J genes are TRBV28 and TRBJ2-7; checking the TCRdb D call of TRBD2 is not possible without DNA. Germline CDR1 reads MDHEN; CDR2 reads SYDVKM. The CDR3 loop spans 15 amino acids.